This passage covers 2 T cell receptor beta chains from one sample sequenced in a study of identical twins. Using its own MiXCR run on the 5' RACE reads, TCRdb lists one record per CDR3 protein. Of approximately 620,000 distinct CDR3 sequences in the sample, 8.6% were seen once. The sample was also reused in another study, on yellow fever vaccine responses in identical twins.

The sequencing sample was made of PBMCs. The receptor set was obtained from a woman aged 18-29 years in good health.

This clonotype appeared a few times. The chain joins TRBV27 to TRBJ2-7; tentative D call: TRBD2 (6 bases). V was pared by 2 bases and J by 5 bases, with 13 bases between. The CDR3 is made up of 14 amino acids. CDR1 is MNHEY, CDR2 SMNVEV, per germline (reference sequence). The CDR3: CASSLTASEHEQYF. DNA of the CDR3: TGTGCCAGCAGTTTAACGGCTAGCGAGCACGAGCAGTACTTC.

The chain uses TRBV19 and TRBJ2-3, with no clear D. This CDR3 spans 14 amino acids. The germline V gene encodes CDR1 LNHDA and CDR2 SQIVND (reference sequence). V shed 10 bases and J shed 5 bases, with 19 bases lying between them. CDR3 sequence: CATNPGIPGDTQYF. As DNA, the CDR3 is TGTGCCACAAACCCGGGCATTCCCGGAGATACGCAGTATTTT.